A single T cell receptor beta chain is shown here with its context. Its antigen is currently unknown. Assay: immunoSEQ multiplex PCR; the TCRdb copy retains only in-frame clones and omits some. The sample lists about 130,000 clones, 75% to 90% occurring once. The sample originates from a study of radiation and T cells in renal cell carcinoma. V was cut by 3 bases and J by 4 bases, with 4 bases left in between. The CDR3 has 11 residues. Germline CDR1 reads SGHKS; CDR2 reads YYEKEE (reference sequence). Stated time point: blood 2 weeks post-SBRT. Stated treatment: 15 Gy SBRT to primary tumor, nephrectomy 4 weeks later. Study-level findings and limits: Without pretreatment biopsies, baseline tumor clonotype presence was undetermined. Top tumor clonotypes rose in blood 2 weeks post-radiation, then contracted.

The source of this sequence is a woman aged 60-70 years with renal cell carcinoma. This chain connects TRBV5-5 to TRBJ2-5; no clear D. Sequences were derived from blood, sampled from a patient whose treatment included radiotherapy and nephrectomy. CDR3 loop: CASSSLETQYF. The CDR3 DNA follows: TGTGCCAGCAGCTCTCTAGAGACCCAGTACTTC.